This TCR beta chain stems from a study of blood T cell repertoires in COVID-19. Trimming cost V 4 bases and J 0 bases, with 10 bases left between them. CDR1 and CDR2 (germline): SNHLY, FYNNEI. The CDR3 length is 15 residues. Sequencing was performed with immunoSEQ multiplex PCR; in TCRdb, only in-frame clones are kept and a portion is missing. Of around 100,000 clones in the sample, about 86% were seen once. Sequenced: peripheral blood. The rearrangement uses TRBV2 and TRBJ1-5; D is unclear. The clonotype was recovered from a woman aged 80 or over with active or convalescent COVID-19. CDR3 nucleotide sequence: TGTGCCAGCAGTGGGGCAGTTTATAGCAATCAGCCCCAGCATTTT. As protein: CASSGAVYSNQPQHF.